This T cell receptor beta chain originates from a study of response to subunit inactivated influenza vaccine (dated by TCRdb to between 2017 and 2018). Study-level background: Deep quantitative profiling of the T cell receptor repertoire was used in the study to follow responses to a trivalent subunit inactivated influenza vaccine. Overall study results and their limits: It was suggested by the authors that each seasonal influenza vaccination may recruit only a limited number of new T cells.

Of note for this clonotype: Its antigen has not been determined. Base quality data are lacking; no much larger clone is found one base away.

The V end loses 0 bases and the J end loses 6 bases, and a stretch of 9 bases separates them. Reading the germline V gene gives CDR1 SGHRS and CDR2 YFSETQ. The CDR3 holds 13 amino acids from the cysteine to the phenylalanine. Solely the CDR3 DNA is kept, with 39 bases framed from the first base. The library came from RT-PCR. The run used an Illumina HiSeq 2500. The public reads were run again by TCRdb, first through fastp at Q25 and then through MiXCR, and only productive beta chains were kept. Identical CDR3 proteins give one entry, which carries the most common genes and DNA. The sample contains hundreds of thousands of distinct CDR3 sequences, approximately 14% of them found a single time. The top ten clones comprise less than 9% of the sample.

This sequence originates from a man aged 45-60 years who received an inactivated influenza vaccine. Donor details come from another sample of the same person, matched by shared clones. Recombination linked TRBV5-1 to TRBJ1-2; the D gene cannot be named for sure. The sequencing here drew on PBMCs from blood, taken less than 15 days before vaccination. The nucleotide sequence reads TGCGCCAGCAGCTTGGAGTGGTTGGATGGCTACACCTTC. This yields the protein CASSLEWLDGYTF.